These 6 T cell receptor beta chains were all obtained from the same sample, sequenced in a study of cytomegalovirus exposure and HLA in healthy donors. PCR primers comprised 60 Vbeta and 13 Jbeta primers. The assay was immunoSEQ multiplex PCR, and TCRdb's table has in-frame clones only and misses some. Among some 130,000 clones listed, over 60% were seen once. Sample: PBMCs. The origin of the receptors is a middle-aged man in good health and CMV-seronegative.

The rearrangement joins TRBV2 to TRBJ1-4, with TRBD1 identical over 8 bases. In germline, CDR1 is SNHLY, CDR2 FYNNEI. CDR3 length: 12 residues. The V gene end was trimmed by 6 bases and the J gene end by 8 bases; junction bases not matched to a gene: 2. This CDR3 reads CASSGQGEKLFF. DNA for the CDR3: TGTGCCAGCAGCGGACAGGGAGAAAAACTGTTTTTT.

Of note for this clone: The sample has other DNA sequences that encode this CDR3 too. The chain links TRBV28 to TRBJ1-4; 7 bases match TRBD1. The germline gives CDR1 MDHEN, CDR2 SYDVKM. The CDR3 is made up of 14 amino acids. V trimming: 4 bases; J trimming: 6 bases; junction bases outside the gene matches: 5. The CDR3 region has the DNA TGTGCCAGCAGTTCCCCCGACAGGGATGAAAAACTGTTTTTT. It translates to CASSSPDRDEKLFF.

V and J are TRBV5-4 and TRBJ2-2; maybe TRBD2 (7 bases). V was trimmed by 4 bases and J by 3 bases, leaving 19 bases between them. The germline gives CDR1 SGHNT, CDR2 YYREEE (reference sequence). This CDR3 has 17 amino acids. CDR3 bases: TGTGCCAGCAGCCCACTGGGGGGGCGATCCCACACCGGGGAGCTGTTTTTT. Protein: CASSPLGGRSHTGELFF.

J is TRBJ1-1 and V is TRBV7-3, with D hard to call. The CDR3 has 12 residues. V lost 3 bases to trimming and J lost 2 bases, with 4 bases between them. Germline V gene data show CDR1 as SGHTA and CDR2 as FQGTGA. The CDR3 sequence is CASSFSNTEAFF. The CDR3 nucleotides read TGTGCCAGCAGCTTCTCCAACACTGAAGCTTTCTTT.

This chain uses TRBV7-6 with TRBJ2-2; 8 bases match TRBD2. Trimming removed 7 bases from V and 1 base from J; junction bases left unmatched: 8. The CDR3 totals 16 residues. CDR1 and CDR2 (germline): SGHVS, FNYEAQ. The CDR3 spells CASTRAGGGNTGELFF. The CDR3 region has the DNA TGTGCCAGCACCCGGGCCGGGGGGGGGAACACCGGGGAGCTGTTTTTT.

This clone showed up just once. V gene TRBV7-2 combines with J gene TRBJ2-7, with D possibly being TRBD1 (6 bases). Looked up from germline, CDR1 is SGHTA and CDR2 is FQGNSA. Trimming cost V 1 base and J 6 bases, with 7 bases left between them. The CDR3 totals 12 residues. The CDR3 loop is CASSLEGGEQYF. CDR3 DNA sequence: TGTGCCAGCAGCTTAGAAGGGGGCGAGCAGTACTTC.